This TCR beta chain was found in a study of cytomegalovirus exposure and HLA in healthy donors. This clone appeared a few times. The PCR was carried out with 60 Vbeta primers and 13 Jbeta primers. Clones were read by immunoSEQ multiplex PCR, and TCRdb kept only the in-frame ones, dropping some. This sample has some 190,000 clones, with around three quarters found just once. The V gene's germline CDR1 is MGHRA and CDR2 YSYEKL. The CDR3 consists of 16 residues. The junction had 5 bases not matched to a gene; V was cut back by 0 bases and J by 5 bases. The TCR was taken from a woman aged 25 to 39 in good health and CMV-seropositive. The V gene is TRBV4-1, the J gene TRBJ2-1, with TRBD2 matching 9 bases. The sequenced sample was PBMCs. CDR3 DNA sequence: TGCGCCAGCAGCCAAGAGTGGGCTAGCGGGGACAATGAGCAGTTCTTC. Its protein product is CASSQEWASGDNEQFF.